This T cell receptor beta chain came from a study of blood T cell repertoires in COVID-19. CDR3 length: 14 residues. Germline assignment: CDR1 LGHNA and CDR2 YNFKEQ. V was shortened by 3 bases and J by 1 base, with 9 bases between the two germline ends. This table comes from immunoSEQ multiplex PCR, and its TCRdb copy is limited to in-frame clones, with some not included. Of roughly 120,000 clones in the sample, 70% to 90% are singletons; the top ten hold 4% to 5%. The TCR was taken from a human donor in a cohort sampled during active COVID-19. The rearrangement uses TRBV4-2 and TRBJ1-1; possibly TRBD1 for D (6 bases). The sample comprised peripheral blood. The CDR3 here is CASSQDSKNTEAFF. The CDR3 DNA sequence: TGTGCCAGCAGCCAGGACAGTAAGAACACTGAAGCTTTCTTT.